Included here is one T cell receptor (beta chain) sequence, with context. The antigen is undetermined. Measured with immunoSEQ multiplex PCR; TCRdb has only the in-frame clones, and not every one. The sample carries about 35,000 clones, approximately 92% recorded once. This entry comes from a study of OX40 agonist ivuxolimab in advanced cancers. In the study overall: Dose-escalation patients' cancers were hepatocellular carcinoma, melanoma, renal cell or head and neck cancer.

Whole-study findings and limits: Researchers did not establish what antigens the expanded peripheral T cells target. Expanded clones tended on average to be more numerous among CD8+ T cells than CD4+.

The sequencing here drew on CD4+ or CD8+ T cells sorted from blood, taken in a trial of the OX40 agonist ivuxolimab. The sequence came from an adult with an advanced solid tumor such as melanoma, head and neck, liver or kidney cancer.

The CDR3 loop is CASSETSGSSRNTGELFF. DNA of the CDR3: TGCGCCAGCAGTGAGACTAGCGGGAGTTCAAGGAACACCGGGGAGCTGTTTTTT. The chain carries TRBV10-1 and TRBJ2-2, with TRBD2 matching over 11 bases. The CDR3 length is 18 residues. Germline CDR1 reads WNHNN; CDR2 reads SYGVQD (reference sequence). V shed 2 bases, J shed 1 base, and the junction held 6 bases outside the gene matches.